A single sample is the source of the 19 T cell receptor beta chains below, sequenced in a study of blood T cell repertoires in COVID-19. Assay used: immunoSEQ multiplex PCR; TCRdb lists only in-frame clones, some missing. The sample holds about 310,000 clones, roughly 87% seen once. The source material was PBMCs or T cells enriched from blood (not recorded which). Source of these receptors: a young woman who had recovered from COVID-19.

This clone was found a few times. CDR3 DNA sequence: TGTGCTAGTGGTTTGGTAGCGGGAAACACAGATACGCAGTATTTT. Residues: CASGLVAGNTDTQYF. This chain connects TRBV12-5 to TRBJ2-3, with 7 bases lining up with TRBD2. The germline V gene has CDR1 LGHNT and CDR2 FRNRAP. With 0 bases clipped from V and 2 bases from J, the junction kept 2 bases outside the gene matches. CDR3 length: 15 amino acids.

This sequence joins TRBV11-2 and TRBJ2-3; TRBD2 might be the D (6 bases). The V end was cut by 3 bases, the J end by 1 base, with 11 bases between. Germline CDR1 reads SGHAT; CDR2 reads FQNNGV. The CDR3 loop spans 15 amino acids. CDR3 in DNA: TGTGCCAGCAGCTTCAGCCCGGGGGGCACAGATACGCAGTATTTT. Amino acid sequence: CASSFSPGGTDTQYF.

J is TRBJ2-7 and V is TRBV4-2; 13 nucleotides align to TRBD2. The CDR3 runs 15 residues. Germline V gives CDR1 LGHNA, CDR2 YNFKEQ. Germline trimming cut 4 bases from V and 3 bases from J; bases unmatched to any gene: 3. The DNA of the CDR3 is TGTGCCAGCAGCCCCGGACTAGCGGGAGACTACGAGCAGTACTTC. Its translation is CASSPGLAGDYEQYF.

CDR3 loop: CATSDGTELAQPQHF. In DNA form, the CDR3 reads TGTGCCACCAGTGACGGGACAGAATTAGCCCAGCCCCAGCATTTT. The chain is built from TRBV24-1 and TRBJ1-5, with 7 bases lining up with TRBD1. Trimming took 4 bases from V and 7 from J; bases not matched to a gene: 9. The CDR3 has 15 amino acids. The germline V gene has CDR1 KGHDR and CDR2 SFDVKD.

The chain joins TRBV5-4 to TRBJ1-4, with 9 bases that match TRBD1. This CDR3 comprises 15 residues. Trimming cost V 4 bases and J 8 bases; bases outside gene matches: 9. CDR1 is SGHNT, CDR2 YYREEE, per germline (reference sequence). As DNA, the CDR3 is TGTGCCAGCAGCGACCGACAGGGGGTTGGGGAAAAACTGTTTTTT. This translates into CASSDRQGVGEKLFF.

The genes are TRBV7-6 and TRBJ2-7; TRBD2 might be the D (5 bases). This CDR3 region has 14 residues. The V and J ends lost 0 bases and 3 bases respectively, with 9 bases between them. Germline-derived CDR1 and CDR2 are SGHVS and FNYEAQ. CDR3 protein: CASSLAGESYEQYF. DNA for the CDR3: TGTGCCAGCAGCTTAGCGGGAGAGAGCTACGAGCAGTACTTC. Supplemented by reference TRBV7-6 and TRBJ2-7, the full variable domain reads GAGVSQSPRYKVTKRGQDVALRCDPISGHVSLYWYRQALGQGPEFLTYFNYEAQQDKSGLPNDRFSAERPEGSISTLTIQRTEQRDSAMYRCASSLAGESYEQYFGPGTRLTVT.

The CDR3 coding sequence is TGTGCCAGCAGTTTGGGTCAGGGGGCGCGACGCACTGAAGCTTTCTTT. Translating gives CASSLGQGARRTEAFF. The genes are TRBV6-2 or TRBV6-3 and TRBJ1-1; TRBD1 matches 8 bases. The CDR3 sequence is 16 residues long. V shed 4 bases, J shed 4 bases, and the junction held 11 bases outside the gene matches. Germline values: CDR1 MNHEY, CDR2 SVGEGT.

The count of this clone is one. This rearrangement joins TRBV14 to TRBJ2-7, with D possibly matching TRBD2 (5 bases). V lost 4 bases and J 6 bases, leaving 10 bases between the germline ends. The germline CDR1 and CDR2 sequences are SGHDN and FVKESK. This CDR3 region has 12 residues. The chain's CDR3 is CASSLHRGEQYF. The CDR3 DNA sequence: TGTGCCAGCAGCCTTCATCGGGGCGAGCAGTACTTC.

The V and J genes are TRBV27 and TRBJ2-7, with 8 nucleotides matching TRBD1. Trimming cost V 5 bases and J 4 bases; bases outside gene matches: 22. This CDR3 is built from 19 residues. Germline CDR1 is MNHEY and CDR2 is SMNVEV (reference sequence). CDR3 in amino acids: CASSPTLKIGQGKAYEQYF. The CDR3 DNA is TGTGCCAGCAGTCCGACGCTGAAAATAGGACAGGGAAAAGCTTACGAGCAGTACTTC.

The V and J genes are TRBV4-3 and TRBJ2-3, with 11 positions matching TRBD2. The junction had 4 bases not matched to a gene; V was cut back by 0 bases and J by 5 bases. The length of the CDR3 is 16 residues. CDR1 LGHNA and CDR2 YSLEER come from the germline V gene. CDR3 amino acids: CASSQETSGNVDTQYF. CDR3 DNA sequence: TGCGCCAGCAGCCAAGAGACTAGCGGGAATGTAGATACGCAGTATTTT.

This clone was found once. V gene TRBV6-2 or TRBV6-3 combines with J gene TRBJ2-1; D remains ambiguous. The germline gives CDR1 MNHEY, CDR2 SVGEGT. CDR3 size: 15 residues. V was clipped by 1 base and J by 1 base, with 8 bases between them. CDR3 nucleotide sequence: TGTGCCAGCAGTTACTTGGCTCTTTCCTACAATGAGCAGTTCTTC. The encoded protein is CASSYLALSYNEQFF.

Here the CDR3 DNA reads TGTGCCAGCAGTTCAGGGGGAAGGTCCTATAATTCACCCCTCCACTTT. Its protein product is CASSSGGRSYNSPLHF. The chain links TRBV28 to TRBJ1-6; TRBD1 matches at 7 bases. The V and J ends lost 4 bases and 1 base, in that order; junction bases with no gene match: 4. This CDR3 is built from 16 residues. Germline CDR1 reads MDHEN; CDR2 reads SYDVKM.

V and J are TRBV9 and TRBJ1-2, with TRBD1 identical over 9 bases. V shed 4 bases, J shed 4 bases, and the junction held 5 bases outside the gene matches. The CDR3 runs to 14 residues. CDR1 and CDR2 from the germline V gene are SGDLS and YYNGEE. CDR3 region: CASSPHRGLYGYTF. DNA of the CDR3: TGTGCCAGCAGCCCGCACAGGGGGCTCTATGGCTACACCTTC.

This clone occurred once. V is TRBV7-2 and J is TRBJ2-7; TRBD2 agrees at 12 bases. This CDR3 is built from 15 residues. The V gene end was trimmed by 4 bases and the J gene end by 4 bases; junction bases not matched to a gene: 5. Germline V gene data show CDR1 as SGHTA and CDR2 as FQGNSA. DNA for the CDR3: TGTGCCAGCAGCTCCCTAGCGGGAGGGCCATACGAGCAGTACTTC. This codes for CASSSLAGGPYEQYF.

The V and J genes are TRBV7-8 and TRBJ1-5; the D gene is possibly TRBD1 (6 bases). CDR1 and CDR2 (germline): SGHVS, FQNEAQ. This CDR3 is 16 amino acids long. V was cut by 0 bases and J by 5 bases, with 14 bases left in between. CDR3 DNA sequence: TGTGCCAGCAGCTTAGCGCTATGGTACAGGGATCAGCCCCAGCATTTT. It encodes CASSLALWYRDQPQHF. The full variable domain, with the rest looked up from reference TRBV7-8 and TRBJ1-5, is GAGVSQSPRYKVAKRGQDVALRCDPISGHVSLFWYQQALGQGPEFLTYFQNEAQLDKSGLPSDRFFAERPEGSVSTLKIQRTQQEDSAVYLCASSLALWYRDQPQHFGDGTRLSIL.

The V and J genes are TRBV19 and TRBJ1-3, with 10 bases aligning to TRBD1. V gave up 3 bases and J gave up 4 bases; unmatched junction bases: 6. There are 16 residues in the CDR3. Looked up from germline, CDR1 is LNHDA and CDR2 is SQIVND (reference sequence). The CDR3 DNA reads as TGTGCCAGTAGTATCCAAGACAGGGGGCCAGGAAACACCATATATTTT. This encodes CASSIQDRGPGNTIYF.

The chain carries TRBV14 and TRBJ1-3; D is unresolved. V dropped 1 base and J dropped 4 bases, with 11 bases sitting between them. Germline V gene data show CDR1 as SGHDN and CDR2 as FVKESK. This CDR3 comprises 15 residues. In DNA form, the CDR3 reads TGTGCCAGCAGCCAAGGAGTGAGGATGGGAAACACCATATATTTT. The encoded protein is CASSQGVRMGNTIYF.

The chain employs TRBV28 and TRBJ2-7; possibly TRBD1 for D (5 bases). Germline V gene sequence: CDR1 MDHEN, CDR2 SYDVKM. Trimming cost V 7 bases and J 2 bases, with 12 bases left between them. The CDR3 covers 13 residues. DNA for the CDR3: TGTGCCAGCATTGATACCAGGGCCTACGAGCAGTACTTC. Protein: CASIDTRAYEQYF.

The chain is built from TRBV18 and TRBJ2-7; D might be TRBD2 (5 bases). Germline CDR1 is KGHSH and CDR2 is LQKENI. The CDR3 spans 13 residues. V shed 3 bases and J shed 7 bases, with 13 bases lying between them. CDR3 nucleotide sequence: TGTGCCAGCTCACCGGAACGGGAATTGGAGCAGTACTTC. Amino acids: CASSPERELEQYF.